One sample yielded the 27 T cell receptor beta chains listed below, sequenced in a study of T cells after yellow fever vaccination. Using its own MiXCR run on the 5' RACE reads, TCRdb lists one record per CDR3 protein. The table shows 400,000 to 450,000 distinct CDR3 sequences, with roughly 20% occurring only once. The sample here was PBMCs, taken before the yellow fever booster vaccination. These receptors originate from a man aged 18 to 35 who received the YFV17D yellow fever vaccine.

This clonotype was found a few times. As DNA, the CDR3 is TGTGCCAGCAATTCACCCGGCTCCTACGAGCAGTACGTC. It yields the protein CASNSPGSYEQYV. The gene calls are TRBV2 and TRBJ2-7; D gene ambiguous. This CDR3 is built from 13 residues. V lost 7 bases and J lost 0, with 10 bases in between. Germline values: CDR1 SNHLY, CDR2 FYNNEI.

The V gene is TRBV5-1, the J gene TRBJ1-1; 8 nucleotides align to TRBD1. This CDR3 contains 16 residues. Trimming cost V 5 bases and J 1 base; bases outside gene matches: 10. Per germline, CDR1 SGHRS and CDR2 YFSETQ. The DNA of the CDR3 is TGCGCCAGCAGGGACGACAGGGGTGCCTCGAACACTGAAGCTTTCTTT. Protein product: CASRDDRGASNTEAFF. The complete variable domain, with remaining parts taken from reference TRBV5-1 and TRBJ1-1, reads KAGVTQTPRYLIKTRGQQVTLSCSPISGHRSVSWYQQTPGQGLQFLFEYFSETQRNKGNFPGRFSGRQFSNSRSEMNVSTLELGDSALYLCASRDDRGASNTEAFFGQGTRLTVV.

This clonotype was counted ten times or more. This sequence joins TRBV29-1 and TRBJ2-3, with 7 bases identical to TRBD2. V trimming: 3 bases; J trimming: 6 bases; junction bases outside the gene matches: 12. CDR3 length: 15 amino acids. The V gene's germline CDR1 is SQVTM and CDR2 ANQGSEA. For the CDR3, the DNA is TGCAGCGTTGACGGAATAGCGGGTGAAGAGGATACGCAGTATTTT. This gives the protein CSVDGIAGEEDTQYF.

The genes are TRBV11-2 and TRBJ2-7; 16 bases are shared with TRBD2. In germline, CDR1 is SGHAT, CDR2 FQNNGV. The CDR3 totals 18 residues. V was clipped by 6 bases and J by 5 bases; unmatched bases: 13. CDR3 sequence: CASRPRPGLAGGQHEQYF. Written as DNA, the CDR3 is TGTGCCAGCAGGCCGAGGCCGGGACTAGCGGGGGGGCAGCACGAGCAGTACTTC.

The chain has TRBV29-1 and TRBJ2-6, with TRBD2 matching over 10 bases. CDR1 is SQVTM and CDR2 is ANQGSEA in the germline V gene. This CDR3 has 19 residues. After removal of 6 bases from V and 4 bases from J, the junction contained 18 bases not matched to a gene. The chain's CDR3 is CSVAGGELRAQPGANVLTF. CDR3 nucleotides: TGCAGCGTAGCGGGGGGGGAGCTCCGAGCCCAACCCGGGGCCAACGTCCTGACTTTC. Filled out from reference TRBV29-1 and TRBJ2-6, the complete variable domain reads SAVISQKPSRDICQRGTSLTIQCQVDSQVTMMFWYRQQPGQSLTLIATANQGSEATYESGFVIDKFPISRPNLTFSTLTVSNMSPEDSSIYLCSVAGGELRAQPGANVLTFGAGSRLTVL.

CDR3 protein: CASSLQGVGQPQHF. For the CDR3, the DNA is TGTGCCAGCAGCTTACAGGGGGTTGGTCAGCCCCAGCATTTT. V gene TRBV7-2 combines with J gene TRBJ1-5; 7 bases are a match to TRBD1. Germline V gives CDR1 SGHTA, CDR2 FQGNSA. J gave up 6 bases and V 2 bases, and 4 bases lay outside the gene matches. The CDR3 runs 14 residues.

This clonotype has just a few counts. The V and J genes are TRBV5-1 and TRBJ1-2; D is possibly TRBD1 (5 bases). Looked up from germline, CDR1 is SGHRS and CDR2 is YFSETQ. CDR3 length equals 13 residues. V was cut by 4 bases and J by 10 bases, with 17 bases left in between. The DNA for the CDR3 is TGCGCCAGCAGCCCCCTCCAGGGATATTACTACACCTTC. It encodes CASSPLQGYYYTF. Supplemented by reference TRBV5-1 and TRBJ1-2, the full variable domain reads KAGVTQTPRYLIKTRGQQVTLSCSPISGHRSVSWYQQTPGQGLQFLFEYFSETQRNKGNFPGRFSGRQFSNSRSEMNVSTLELGDSALYLCASSPLQGYYYTFGSGTRLTVV.

This clonotype was seen a handful of times. The rearrangement joins TRBV6-6 to TRBJ2-3, with D perhaps assigned TRBD1 or TRBD2 (5 bases each). There are 18 residues in the CDR3. Germline V gives CDR1 MNHNY, CDR2 SVGAGI (reference sequence). V was cut by 8 bases and J by 4 bases, with 28 bases left in between. CDR3 DNA sequence: TGTGCCAGCGATCTAGTCGCTTTGGGACCCCACGACGCAGATACGCAGTATTTT. Amino acids: CASDLVALGPHDADTQYF.

This clonotype was picked up a small number of times. The V and J genes are TRBV12-3 or TRBV12-4 and TRBJ2-1; the D gene could be TRBD1 or TRBD2 (5 bases each). Trimming took 2 bases from V and 7 from J, leaving 15 bases between them. The CDR3 has 15 amino acids. CDR3 DNA sequence: TGTGCCAGCAGTTTAACGGGGCAGGGCGGTAATGAGCAGTTCTTC. Translation gives CASSLTGQGGNEQFF.

This chain connects TRBV5-1 to TRBJ1-5, with D tentatively TRBD1 (5 bases). Between the trimmed V and J ends, which lost 1 base and 0 bases, there was a span of 8 bases. The V gene's germline CDR1 is SGHRS and CDR2 YFSETQ. The CDR3 sequence is 15 residues long. In DNA, the CDR3 is TGCGCCAGCAGCTTGTGGGGGGATAGCAATCAGCCCCAGCATTTT. Encoded protein: CASSLWGDSNQPQHF.

CDR3 bases: TGTGCCAGCAGTTGGGTGGAGACCGGGGAGCTGTTTTTT. Translating gives CASSWVETGELFF. This chain links TRBV7-2 with TRBJ2-2; no definite D call. The V end lost 6 bases, the J end lost 5 bases, and 10 bases lay between the germline ends. The CDR3 runs 13 residues. CDR1 is SGHTA and CDR2 is FQGNSA in the germline V gene.

This clonotype appeared a few times. The V call is TRBV6-5, the J call TRBJ1-2, with D tentatively TRBD1 (6 bases). The V end lost 4 bases, the J end lost 5 bases, and 11 bases lay between the germline ends. This CDR3 has 13 amino acids. CDR1 is MNHEY and CDR2 is SVGAGI in the germline V gene. For the CDR3, the DNA is TGTGCCAGCAGTTTTGACAGGAGTTATGGCTACACCTTC. Amino acids: CASSFDRSYGYTF.

This clonotype was seen only a few times. V is TRBV20-1 and J is TRBJ1-4; possibly TRBD1 for D (5 bases). Germline-derived CDR1 and CDR2 are DFQATT and SNEGSKA (reference sequence). The CDR3 spans 15 residues. The germline V and J ends were trimmed by 0 bases and 3 bases, with 11 bases remaining between them. The CDR3 bases are TGCAGTGCTAGAGATTTGGGGGAATCTAATGAAAAACTGTTTTTT. It is translated as CSARDLGESNEKLFF.

This clonotype came up a few times. This chain uses TRBV6-5 with TRBJ1-2, with 8 bases lining up with TRBD1. V lost 6 bases to trimming and J lost 3 bases; unmatched junction nucleotides: 12. The CDR3 extends over 16 amino acids. Per the germline V gene, CDR1 is MNHEY and CDR2 is SVGAGI. For the CDR3, the DNA is TGTGCCAGCAGAAAAACATGGACAGGGCCGGACTATGGCTACACCTTC. Translation: CASRKTWTGPDYGYTF.

The gene calls are TRBV5-1 and TRBJ2-3, with TRBD2 matching over 13 bases. This CDR3 is 17 amino acids long. Trimming cost V 5 bases and J 1 base; bases outside gene matches: 7. Germline assignment: CDR1 SGHRS and CDR2 YFSETQ. The CDR3 sequence: CASSYTSGGAGTDTQYF. The CDR3 nucleotides read TGCGCCAGCAGTTATACTAGCGGGGGGGCCGGCACAGATACGCAGTATTTT.

The rearrangement uses TRBV4-2 and TRBJ2-4, with 7 positions matching TRBD2. The ends lost 4 bases at V and 0 bases at J; junction bases unmatched: 12. The CDR3 runs to 18 residues. Germline CDR1 is LGHNA and CDR2 is YNFKEQ. CDR3 amino acids: CASSPRGEALVAKNIQYF. For the CDR3, the DNA is TGTGCCAGCAGCCCACGGGGGGAAGCGCTTGTAGCCAAAAACATTCAGTACTTC.

This clonotype was observed a few times. J is TRBJ1-2 and V is TRBV4-2; the match to TRBD1 covers 12 bases. Trimming cost V 3 bases and J 13 bases; bases outside gene matches: 6. This CDR3 is built from 13 residues. CDR1 and CDR2 (germline): LGHNA, YNFKEQ. The CDR3 coding sequence is TGTGCCAGCAGCCACTTGGGACAGGGGGCATTCACCTTC. It is translated as CASSHLGQGAFTF.

The chain links TRBV9 to TRBJ2-5; tentatively, D is TRBD1 (6 bases). The CDR3 spans 14 residues. The V gene lost 0 bases and the J gene lost 4 bases, with 10 bases spanning the gap. The germline V gene has CDR1 SGDLS and CDR2 YYNGEE. CDR3 region: CASSVAGRGETQYF. The CDR3 nucleotides are TGTGCCAGCAGCGTAGCTGGCAGGGGAGAGACCCAGTACTTC.

This chain joins TRBV2 and TRBJ2-5; D is unclear. CDR1 is SNHLY, CDR2 FYNNEI, per germline. Trimming removed 3 bases from V and 7 bases from J, with 0 bases in between. The length of the CDR3 is 9 residues. In DNA form, the CDR3 reads TGTGCCAGCAGTGAGACCCAGTACTTC. Its protein is CASSETQYF.

This clonotype appeared a few times. The V call is TRBV4-3, the J call TRBJ1-2, with D maybe TRBD1 (5 bases). This CDR3 has 14 amino acids. Germline V gene data show CDR1 as LGHNA and CDR2 as YSLEER. V lost 0 bases and J 8 bases, leaving 13 bases between the germline ends. CDR3 coding DNA: TGCGCCAGCAGCCAAGATAGTGGGGGATGGGGCTACACCTTC. Protein sequence: CASSQDSGGWGYTF.

The gene calls are TRBV29-1 and TRBJ2-3; TRBD1 or TRBD2 may be the D gene (6 bases each). The CDR3 extends over 14 amino acids. Germline V gives CDR1 SQVTM, CDR2 ANQGSEA. V dropped 6 bases and J dropped 6 bases, with 19 bases sitting between them. CDR3 nucleotides: TGCAGCGTGCCAGGGGTCCGGGGACTGGATACGCAGTATTTT. Its translation is CSVPGVRGLDTQYF.

There are a few counts of this clonotype. The chain is built from TRBV20-1 and TRBJ2-5; D remains unclear. This CDR3 has 10 amino acids. CDR1 and CDR2 from the germline V gene are DFQATT and SNEGSKA (reference sequence). V was cut by 5 bases and J by 5 bases, with 6 bases left in between. CDR3 amino acids: CSAWGETQYF. CDR3 sequence (DNA): TGCAGTGCTTGGGGTGAGACCCAGTACTTC.

This clonotype turned up a few times. The gene calls are TRBV7-8 and TRBJ2-5; the match to TRBD2 covers 8 bases. Germline V lookup: CDR1 SGHVS, CDR2 FQNEAQ. Losses at the gene ends were 0 bases for V and 5 bases for J; bases not matched to a gene: 8. This CDR3 has 16 residues. CDR3: CASSLAHQRGMETQYF. The CDR3 region has the DNA TGTGCCAGCAGCTTAGCTCACCAGCGGGGGATGGAGACCCAGTACTTC.

This clonotype was found many times. The chain is built from TRBV5-1 and TRBJ2-1; TRBD1 matches at 10 bases. This CDR3 has 15 residues. Germline loops: CDR1 SGHRS, CDR2 YFSETQ. Trimming took 5 bases from V and 4 from J; bases not matched to a gene: 6. The CDR3 loop reads CASRSGTGAYNEQFF. The CDR3 DNA reads as TGCGCCAGCAGGTCCGGGACAGGGGCTTACAATGAGCAGTTCTTC.

The chain employs TRBV6-2 or TRBV6-3 and TRBJ1-5; TRBD1 matches 9 bases. Losses at the gene ends were 10 bases for V and 10 bases for J; bases not matched to a gene: 11. CDR3 length equals 13 residues. CDR1 is MNHEY and CDR2 is SVGEGT in the germline V gene. The CDR3 spells CATYAGTGTPQHF. CDR3 sequence (DNA): TGTGCCACCTATGCCGGGACAGGGACACCCCAGCATTTT.

The rearrangement joins TRBV5-1 to TRBJ1-2; D unresolved. V gave up 4 bases and J gave up 4 bases, with 14 bases separating them. There are 14 residues in the CDR3. Per the germline V gene, CDR1 is SGHRS and CDR2 is YFSETQ. Written as DNA, the CDR3 is TGCGCCAGCAGCCGTTCCTCCGGGTCCTATGGCTACACCTTC. This translates into CASSRSSGSYGYTF.

The chain couples TRBV6-5 to TRBJ1-1, with a tentative D call TRBD1 (5 bases). Trimming pared 5 bases from V and 1 base from J, leaving 17 bases between. CDR1 and CDR2 from the germline V gene are MNHEY and SVGAGI. This CDR3 contains 16 residues. CDR3 sequence: CASSPNWGYENTEAFF. The CDR3 DNA is TGTGCCAGCAGTCCCAATTGGGGCTACGAGAACACTGAAGCTTTCTTT.